A single sample is the source of the 26 T cell receptor beta chains below, sequenced in a study of beta chain features in type 1 diabetes (dated by TCRdb to between 2017 and 2018). Their antigens remain unidentified. Library method: the immunoSEQ multiplex PCR assay. The entire amount of isolated RNA was reverse transcribed using the High Capacity cDNA Reverse Transcription Kit, so the sequenced TCRB transcripts were expressed ones. This is the immuneACCESS table as TCRdb keeps it, with only in-frame sequences that have V and J called. A part of the clones is gone; compared with another copy, unresolved V genes explain less than half, and the rest is unexplained. The sample table lists hundreds of thousands of clones, roughly an eighth of them with a count of one. The ten top clones hold 0.02% to 0.025% of the sample. Here is what the overall study found, with its caveats: A moderate but significant shortening of TCRB CDR3 length was observed in type 1 diabetes patients in all four CD4+ subsets.

Sequences were obtained from naive CD4+ T cells from blood. Interpreted using the paper, the cell subset or site label stands for: true naive CD4+ T cells. These receptors came from a man in his late teens or twenties with type 1 diabetes.

J is TRBJ1-6 and V is TRBV6-5, with D uncertain. The ends were cut back, 5 bases at V and 7 bases at J, with 6 bases in the middle. Germline CDR1 is MNHEY and CDR2 is SVGAGI. This CDR3 contains 12 residues. The CDR3 protein is CASSANNSPLHF. CDR3 nucleotide sequence: TGTGCCAGCAGTGCTAACAATTCACCCCTCCACTTT.

Only a few counts were recorded for this clone. The J gene is TRBJ1-5, the V gene TRBV18; weak D call: TRBD1 (5 bases). The V and J ends lost 1 base and 2 bases respectively, with 9 bases between them. The CDR3 is 15 residues long. Germline V lookup: CDR1 KGHSH, CDR2 LQKENI. DNA of the CDR3: TGTGCCAGCTCACCACAAGGGGATGGCAATCAGCCCCAGCATTTT. It encodes CASSPQGDGNQPQHF.

The chain combines TRBV12-2 with TRBJ2-5; TRBD2 was called by the table and not checked on the DNA. TRBV12-2 is given as a pseudogene. The CDR3 runs 13 residues. DNA for the CDR3: TGTGCAAGTCGCTTATCTGCTCCGGGGACCCAGTACTTC. It codes for CASRLSAPGTQYF.

This clone was counted only a few times. Other DNA sequences in the same sample also yield this CDR3. V and J are TRBV29-1 and TRBJ1-1; D ambiguous. The CDR3 is 13 amino acids. The V gene lost 2 bases and the J gene lost 0 bases, with 7 bases spanning the gap. In germline, CDR1 is SQVTM, CDR2 ANQGSEA. CDR3 sequence reads: CSVEPRLNTEAFF. The DNA of the CDR3 is TGCAGCGTTGAACCTAGACTGAACACTGAAGCTTTCTTT.

This clone was seen at least ten times. At the DNA level, this CDR3 is encoded by other sequences in the same sample as well. This chain connects TRBV30 to TRBJ2-2; D remains unclear. The CDR3 sequence is 13 residues long. Germline CDR1 is GTSNPN and CDR2 is SVGIG (reference sequence). V was clipped by 0 bases and J by 4 bases, with 6 bases between them. The CDR3 spells CAWSVQVTGELFF. CDR3 bases: TGTGCCTGGAGTGTACAAGTCACCGGGGAGCTGTTTTTT.

This clone was seen a handful of times. The chain couples TRBV9 to TRBJ2-5, with D hard to call. Trimming shortened V by 1 base and J by 5 bases, and 6 bases separated the two germline ends. The CDR3 is 12 amino acids. Germline assignment: CDR1 SGDLS and CDR2 YYNGEE. In DNA, the CDR3 is TGTGCCAGCAGCGTACACGGGGAGACCCAGTACTTC. Its protein is CASSVHGETQYF.

This clone was detected only a few times. The chain is built from TRBV7-9 and TRBJ2-1; no reliable D call. Germline V CDR1 and CDR2: SEHNR, FQNEAQ (reference sequence). Trimming removed 6 bases at V and 0 bases at J, with 12 bases between. The length of the CDR3 is 15 residues. CDR3 coding DNA: TGTGCCAGCAGACCGGGCCCGAGCTCCTACAATGAGCAGTTCTTC. Translation: CASRPGPSSYNEQFF.

The chain employs TRBV4-1 and TRBJ2-7, with D possibly TRBD2 on 5 matching bases. Germline CDR1 reads MGHRA; CDR2 reads YSYEKL. The V and J ends lost 0 bases and 0 bases respectively, with 12 bases between them. This CDR3 spans 16 amino acids. The CDR3 bases are TGCGCCAGCAGCCAAGAAGAGGGCGAGGGCTCCTACGAGCAGTACTTC. Residues: CASSQEEGEGSYEQYF.

This clone was found a few times. The V gene is TRBV7-9, the J gene TRBJ1-2; TRBD1 agrees at 9 bases. CDR1 SEHNR and CDR2 FQNEAQ come from the germline V gene (reference sequence). Trimming cost V 5 bases and J 7 bases; bases outside gene matches: 14. This CDR3 is 16 amino acids long. CDR3 DNA: TGTGCCAGCAGCCGAGTCCCGGGACAGGGAGAGGGTGGCTACACCTTC. It encodes CASSRVPGQGEGGYTF.

This clone has more than one count but fewer than ten. The rearrangement links TRBV5-1 to TRBJ2-7; 7 bases agree with TRBD1. CDR1 is SGHRS and CDR2 is YFSETQ in the germline V gene. V trimming: 0 bases; J trimming: 4 bases; junction bases outside the gene matches: 7. CDR3 length: 15 residues. The CDR3 here is CASSLEAGGMYEQYF. The DNA for the CDR3 is TGCGCCAGCAGCTTGGAGGCAGGGGGTATGTACGAGCAGTACTTC.

The rearrangement uses TRBV11-2 and TRBJ2-1; no clear D gene. In germline, CDR1 is SGHAT, CDR2 FQNNGV. V dropped 2 bases and J dropped 9 bases, with 5 bases sitting between them. The CDR3 length is 11 residues. The CDR3 DNA reads as TGTGCCAGCAGCTTACTATTTGAGCAGTTCTTC. The encoded protein is CASSLLFEQFF. Full variable domain (rest looked up from reference TRBV11-2 and TRBJ2-1): EAGVAQSPRYKIIEKRQSVAFWCNPISGHATLYWYQQILGQGPKLLIQFQNNGVVDDSQLPKDRFSAERLKGVDSTLKIQPAKLEDSAVYLCASSLLFEQFFGPGTRLTVL.

The chain has TRBV29-1 and TRBJ1-3, with no clear D. The CDR3 extends over 12 amino acids. V lost 4 bases and J 1 base, leaving 5 bases between the germline ends. The germline V gene has CDR1 SQVTM and CDR2 ANQGSEA. The CDR3 region is CSVVVSGNTIYF. DNA for the CDR3: TGCAGCGTTGTAGTGTCTGGAAACACCATATATTTT.

CDR3 protein: CAWSSGVGANTEAFF. In nucleotides, the CDR3 is TGTGCCTGGAGTAGCGGGGTAGGGGCCAACACTGAAGCTTTCTTT. V is TRBV30 and J is TRBJ1-1, with TRBD1 as a possible D gene (5 bases). Germline CDR1 and CDR2: GTSNPN and SVGIG (reference sequence). Trimming pared 2 bases from V and 2 bases from J, leaving 15 bases between. The CDR3 covers 15 residues.

The V gene is TRBV15, the J gene TRBJ2-3; TRBD2 is a possible D gene (6 bases). CDR1 and CDR2 (germline): LNHNV, YYDKDF (reference sequence). V lost 8 bases to trimming and J lost 0 bases, with 24 bases between them. There are 18 residues in the CDR3. The CDR3 protein is CATGMGRGGVSSTDTQYF. The CDR3 nucleotides read TGTGCCACCGGCATGGGTCGCGGAGGGGTTAGCAGCACAGATACGCAGTATTTT.

This clone occurred a few times. The chain has TRBV9 and TRBJ2-7, with 10 bases aligning to TRBD1. Trimming at V came to 0 bases and at J to 2 bases, leaving 2 bases not matched to a gene. Germline-derived CDR1 and CDR2 are SGDLS and YYNGEE. CDR3 length: 15 residues. The CDR3 DNA is TGTGCCAGCAGCGTAGGGACAGGGGGGCCCTACGAGCAGTACTTC. Amino acid sequence: CASSVGTGGPYEQYF. Full variable domain (missing parts from reference TRBV9 and TRBJ2-7): DSGVTQTPKHLITATGQRVTLRCSPRSGDLSVYWYQQSLDQGLQFLIQYYNGEERAKGNILERFSAQQFPDLHSELNLSSLELGDSALYFCASSVGTGGPYEQYFGPGTRLTVT.

This clone was detected a few times. The chain joins TRBV5-1 to TRBJ2-3, with D perhaps matching TRBD2 (6 bases). Trimming stripped 6 bases from V and 6 bases from J, with 17 bases between. This CDR3 has 14 amino acids. The germline CDR1 and CDR2 sequences are SGHRS and YFSETQ. Written as DNA, the CDR3 is TGCGCCAGCACCTCGTCGGTGGAGGGGGATACGCAGTATTTT. This sequence encodes CASTSSVEGDTQYF.

The CDR3 loop is CASSEWAYRGGYTF. The CDR3, as DNA: TGTGCCAGCAGTGAATGGGCCTACCGTGGGGGCTACACCTTC. V usage is TRBV25-1 and J usage is TRBJ1-2; no reliable D call. Deletions cut 1 base from V and 8 bases from J, with 14 bases between. Per germline, CDR1 MGHDK and CDR2 SYGVNS. The CDR3 loop spans 14 amino acids.

This clone appeared a few times. This chain links TRBV2 with TRBJ2-1; tentatively, D is TRBD2 (6 bases). Germline V gives CDR1 SNHLY, CDR2 FYNNEI. The CDR3 is made up of 13 amino acids. Trimming removed 5 bases at V and 9 bases at J, with 14 bases between. In nucleotides, the CDR3 is TGTGCCAGCAGTCCTCAGGAAGCGGGTGAGCAGTTCTTC. Translated: CASSPQEAGEQFF.

V usage is TRBV6-6 and J usage is TRBJ1-5; 12 nucleotides match TRBD1. Germline trimming cut 6 bases from V and 2 bases from J; bases unmatched to any gene: 5. The germline V gene encodes CDR1 MNHNY and CDR2 SVGAGI (reference sequence). This CDR3 is 16 amino acids long. The CDR3 coding sequence is TGTGCCAGCAGGCGGGACAGGGGGCGAGGCAATCAGCCCCAGCATTTT. Translating gives CASRRDRGRGNQPQHF.

The chain joins TRBV6-5 to TRBJ1-1; D might be TRBD1 (5 bases). This CDR3 is 16 amino acids long. Trimming removed 2 bases from V and 5 bases from J, with 18 bases in between. CDR1 is MNHEY and CDR2 is SVGAGI in the germline V gene. CDR3 in DNA: TGTGCCAGCAGTTACGGGGCAGGAGCCTTTCGGACTGAAGCTTTCTTT. As protein: CASSYGAGAFRTEAFF.

The chain uses TRBV30 and TRBJ1-1; D is uncertain. Looked up from germline, CDR1 is GTSNPN and CDR2 is SVGIG (reference sequence). The CDR3 runs 14 residues. V was cut by 4 bases and J by 4 bases, with 16 bases left in between. This chain's CDR3 is CAWTARGVGTEAFF. CDR3 in DNA: TGTGCCTGGACTGCCCGCGGGGTGGGCACTGAAGCTTTCTTT.

This chain joins TRBV7-9 and TRBJ2-1; TRBD1 matches at 8 bases. Germline CDR1 SEHNR, CDR2 FQNEAQ (reference sequence). After removal of 5 bases from V and 1 base from J, the junction contained 4 bases not matched to a gene. CDR3 length: 15 amino acids. CDR3 residues: CASSLDRASYNEQFF. DNA for the CDR3: TGTGCCAGCAGCCTGGACAGGGCGTCCTACAATGAGCAGTTCTTC.

The gene calls are TRBV10-3 and TRBJ2-5, with D maybe TRBD1 (5 bases). Looked up from germline, CDR1 is ENHRY and CDR2 is SYGVKD. V was shortened by 4 bases and J by 4 bases, with 13 bases between the two germline ends. There are 14 residues in the CDR3. The CDR3 reads CAISVRPGAETQYF. Written as DNA, the CDR3 is TGTGCCATCAGTGTCCGTCCTGGGGCAGAGACCCAGTACTTC.

Points on this clone: One end of the junction does not line up with germline, which may come from a read error. The genes are TRBV7-9 and TRBJ2-5; 10 positions match TRBD2. CDR1 is SEHNR and CDR2 is FQNEAQ in the germline V gene (reference sequence). The length of the CDR3 is 17 residues. CDR3 sequence reads: CASSLASGGNPRETQYF. In DNA form, the CDR3 reads TGTGCCAGCAGCCTAGCTAGCGGGGGCAATCCCCGGGAGACCCAGTACTTC.

CDR3 nucleotide sequence: TGCAGCGTTGCCCCCGCCGGGACAGGGGGAGGTGGCTACACCTTC. This translates into CSVAPAGTGGGGYTF. The chain has TRBV29-1 and TRBJ1-2; TRBD1 matches at 11 bases. The germline CDR1 and CDR2 sequences are SQVTM and ANQGSEA. Losses at the gene ends were 4 bases for V and 7 bases for J; bases not matched to a gene: 11. This CDR3 comprises 15 residues.

V gene TRBV7-2 combines with J gene TRBJ1-6, with unresolved D. The germline V and J ends were trimmed by 3 bases and 6 bases, with 12 bases remaining between them. This CDR3 contains 15 residues. Germline lookup yields CDR1 SGHTA and CDR2 FQGNSA. CDR3 nucleotides: TGTGCCAGCAGCTTCCCCATGGGCCTTAATTCACCCCTCCACTTT. It yields the protein CASSFPMGLNSPLHF.